The TCR beta chain described here comes from a study of CD8 T cells in ankylosing spondylitis. Findings and limits, study-wide: A number of the motif variants had already been described in reactive arthritis synovial fluid and blood. What seemed typical of ankylosing spondylitis blood was a TCR beta motif built from about eight highly homologous variants. Enrichment of disease-linked clones was reportedly significant in matched ankylosing spondylitis synovial fluid. Relatively scarce in peripheral blood, disease-linked clones were CD8+.

TCR beta libraries were made by quantitative 5'-RACE with molecular barcodes. TCRdb analysed the 5' RACE reads with MiXCR anew, one entry per CDR3 protein. The data contain some 100,000 distinct CDR3 sequences, approximately 8.9% of them singletons. With regard to this clonotype: Its antigen is not known.

V lost 0 bases and J 6 bases, leaving 3 bases between the germline ends. The CDR3 loop spans 12 amino acids. Per germline, CDR1 LGHDT and CDR2 YNNKEL (reference sequence). The chain combines TRBV3-1 with TRBJ1-5; D gene uncertain. The source of this sequence is a male donor with ankylosing spondylitis. The sample was blood, either unsorted or a sorted T cell fraction (not recorded which). DNA of the CDR3: TGTGCCAGCAGCCAAGAGGGTCAGCCCCAGCATTTT. It yields the protein CASSQEGQPQHF.